The T cell receptor (beta chain) under discussion was sequenced for a study of T-cell reconstitution after alpha-beta-depleted transplantation in children. Study-level results: Some patients showed high day-60 TCRbeta diversity, which derived from surviving recipient T cells and thymic progenitors. Fresh T-cell production supplied most of the T-cell counts and diversity seen one year after transplant. Expanded clones from the graft, numbering several hundred, reportedly supplied alpha-beta T cells about two months after transplant.

Unmatched junction bases numbered 10, after V lost 4 bases and J lost 2 bases. CDR3 length: 16 residues. Germline-derived CDR1 and CDR2 are SGHRS and YFSETQ. This clonotype was counted ten times or more. Its antigen is as yet unknown. A library of TCRbeta sequences, prepared with unique molecular identifiers, was generated. TCRdb used MiXCR to reprocess the PCR reads, holding one entry per CDR3 protein. This table has hundreds of thousands of distinct CDR3 sequences, around 10% appearing once. The source is a male patient between 2 and 9 years old who had a stem cell transplant for chronic granulomatous disease, so the T cells may come from the graft donor. The chain recombines TRBV5-1 with TRBJ2-3; 7 bases line up with TRBD1. Sequenced here: peripheral blood, sampled 180 days after TCRalphabeta/CD19-depleted stem cell transplant. CDR3 bases: TGCGCCAGCAGCAGGCTATTAGGGACAGTCACAGATACGCAGTATTTT. This sequence encodes CASSRLLGTVTDTQYF. The full variable domain, in which reference TRBV5-1 and TRBJ2-3 provide the parts outside the CDR3, is KAGVTQTPRYLIKTRGQQVTLSCSPISGHRSVSWYQQTPGQGLQFLFEYFSETQRNKGNFPGRFSGRQFSNSRSEMNVSTLELGDSALYLCASSRLLGTVTDTQYFGPGTRLTVL.